This is a list of T cell receptor beta chains from one sample in a study of shared clonotypes between healthy human individuals. The method was immunoSEQ multiplex PCR; TCRdb's version includes in-frame clones alone and lacks a portion of them. The sample has more than 400,000 clones, approximately 95% seen once. What was sequenced was naive CD4+ T cells sorted from blood. Receptor source: a woman aged 25 to 39 in good health. Each CDR3 is given with its conserved first and last residue. The order of the fields is CDR3 DNA, CDR3 protein, V gene, J gene, D gene. The D gene is left open where the match is weak.

DNA: TGTGCCAGCAGCTTGGGCCGGACTGACTCTGGAAACACCATATATTTT
CDR3: CASSLGRTDSGNTIYF
V: TRBV5-4
J: TRBJ1-3
D: -

DNA: TGTGCCAGCAGTACGACAGGGGAGAGGTATCAGCCCCAGCATTTT
CDR3: CASSTTGERYQPQHF
V: TRBV6-6
J: TRBJ1-5
D: TRBD1

DNA: TGTGCCAGCAGCTACTCGAGCTCCTACGAGCAGTACTTC
CDR3: CASSYSSSYEQYF
V: TRBV7-7
J: TRBJ2-7
D: -

DNA: TGTGCCAGCAGTGAAGGAGGGCCTCTGGAGACCCAGTACTTC
CDR3: CASSEGGPLETQYF
V: TRBV6-1
J: TRBJ2-5
D: -

DNA: TGCAGTGCTAGAGGCCTAGGCGAGCAGTACTTC
CDR3: CSARGLGEQYF
V: TRBV20-1
J: TRBJ2-7
D: -

DNA: TGCGCCAGCAGCCAAGCTTTGGCAAGGAGCTCCTATGAGCAGTACTTC
CDR3: CASSQALARSSYEQYF
V: TRBV4-1
J: TRBJ2-7
D: -

DNA: TGTGCCAGTACCTTGACAGGGACCTCCTACGAGCAGTACTTC
CDR3: CASTLTGTSYEQYF
V: TRBV19
J: TRBJ2-7
D: TRBD1

DNA: TGTGCCAGCAGTGCCCTGGGACGGGCAGATACGCAGTATTTT
CDR3: CASSALGRADTQYF
V: TRBV6-4
J: TRBJ2-3
D: -

DNA: TGTGCCAGCAGTTTATATAGGACGGTTAGCAATCAGCCCCAGCATTTT
CDR3: CASSLYRTVSNQPQHF
V: TRBV28
J: TRBJ1-5
D: -

DNA: TGCAGCGTTGCCGAGTTAGCGGGATTCCAGTACTTC
CDR3: CSVAELAGFQYF
V: TRBV29-1
J: TRBJ2-5
D: TRBD2

DNA: TGTGCCAGCAGTTCCCTGCGGCCTAACTCCTACAATGAGCAGTTCTTC
CDR3: CASSSLRPNSYNEQFF
V: TRBV9
J: TRBJ2-1
D: -

DNA: TGTGCCAGCAGCCCCAAGACCGGGTACACTGAAGCTTTCTTT
CDR3: CASSPKTGYTEAFF
V: TRBV7-8
J: TRBJ1-1
D: -

DNA: TGTGCCAGCAGTGAATGGGTGAGAAACACCATATATTTT
CDR3: CASSEWVRNTIYF
V: TRBV2
J: TRBJ1-3
D: -

DNA: TGTGCCATCAGGGATGTGGGGGACCCCTACAATGAGCAGTTCTTC
CDR3: CAIRDVGDPYNEQFF
V: TRBV10-3
J: TRBJ2-1
D: -